The T cell receptor beta chain under discussion was sequenced for a study of blood T cell repertoires in COVID-19. Seattle enrolled patients during active infection and tracked them longitudinally. V lost 1 base to trimming and J lost 3 bases, with 10 bases between them. Germline V gene sequence: CDR1 SGHRS, CDR2 YFSETQ. The CDR3 covers 14 residues. Profiled with immunoSEQ multiplex PCR; TCRdb holds only in-frame clones, not every one. The repertoire holds some 400,000 clones, with 87% as singletons. The receptor's source is a woman between 25 and 40 years old with COVID-19, enrolled during active disease. Sequencing was carried out using peripheral blood. The J gene is TRBJ1-1, the V gene TRBV5-1; perhaps TRBD1 as D (6 bases). In nucleotides, the CDR3 is TGCGCCAGCAGCTTGCAGGGGACCTACACTGAAGCTTTCTTT. This translates into CASSLQGTYTEAFF.